The 25 T cell receptor beta chains reported below all come from one sample, sequenced in a study of blood T cell repertoires in COVID-19. Clones were read by immunoSEQ multiplex PCR, and TCRdb kept only the in-frame ones, dropping some. This table holds roughly 60,000 clones, roughly 87% found once. What was sequenced was peripheral blood. These receptors all stem from a human donor with acute or convalescent COVID-19. The donor label of this sample is uncertain.

The chain combines TRBV28 with TRBJ1-5; tentative D call: TRBD1 (5 bases). This CDR3 has 14 residues. CDR1 is MDHEN, CDR2 SYDVKM, per germline. Trimming took off 11 bases at V and 2 bases at J, with 16 bases between the two ends. The DNA for the CDR3 is TGTGCCCTAGGGGCAAGAAAGGGCAATCAGCCCCAGCATTTT. Its protein is CALGARKGNQPQHF.

The V call is TRBV28, the J call TRBJ1-3, with a possible D match to TRBD1 (5 bases). The CDR3 has 16 residues. V was pared by 5 bases and J by 8 bases, with 22 bases between. Germline-derived CDR1 and CDR2 are MDHEN and SYDVKM. CDR3 residues: CASSPGGTLGKDTIYF. In DNA, the CDR3 is TGTGCCAGCAGTCCCGGGGGGACGTTGGGGAAGGACACCATATATTTT.

The gene calls are TRBV5-4 and TRBJ1-1, with D possibly being TRBD1 (6 bases). CDR3 length: 13 residues. The germline V gene has CDR1 SGHNT and CDR2 YYREEE (reference sequence). The V and J ends lost 4 bases and 5 bases respectively, with 12 bases between them. CDR3 in DNA: TGTGCCAGCAGCCGGGAGGGGGTGACTGAAGCTTTCTTT. The encoded protein is CASSREGVTEAFF.

V is TRBV14 and J is TRBJ2-1, with 14 bases aligning to TRBD2. Germline-derived CDR1 and CDR2 are SGHDN and FVKESK. The ends lost 3 bases at V and 6 bases at J; junction bases unmatched: 1. The CDR3 has 15 amino acids. CDR3 sequence (DNA): TGTGCCAGCAGCCAGACTAGCGGGAGGGGCAATGAGCAGTTCTTC. Amino acids: CASSQTSGRGNEQFF.

This clone was seen a few times. Other nucleotide sequences from this sample produce the same CDR3. CDR3 sequence (DNA): TGCGCCAGCAGTTTGCAGGGGGCCGATGGCTACACCTTC. Its protein is CASSLQGADGYTF. V and J are TRBV5-1 and TRBJ1-2, with 8 bases aligning to TRBD1. The CDR3 contains 13 residues. CDR1 SGHRS and CDR2 YFSETQ come from the germline V gene. V shed 5 bases, J shed 6 bases, and the junction held 6 bases outside the gene matches. Based on the CDR3 plus reference TRBV5-1 and TRBJ1-2, the full variable domain is KAGVTQTPRYLIKTRGQQVTLSCSPISGHRSVSWYQQTPGQGLQFLFEYFSETQRNKGNFPGRFSGRQFSNSRSEMNVSTLELGDSALYLCASSLQGADGYTFGSGTRLTVV.

The chain uses TRBV7-9 and TRBJ2-1; 7 nucleotides line up with TRBD1. Germline lookup yields CDR1 SEHNR and CDR2 FQNEAQ (reference sequence). The ends lost 8 bases at V and 12 bases at J; junction bases unmatched: 13. The CDR3 contains 13 residues. CDR3 protein: CASGGPIPGGQFF. CDR3 nucleotides: TGTGCCAGCGGGGGACCGATCCCAGGGGGGCAGTTCTTC. Filled out from reference TRBV7-9 and TRBJ2-1, the complete variable domain reads DTGVSQNPRHKITKRGQNVTFRCDPISEHNRLYWYRQTLGQGPEFLTYFQNEAQLEKSRLLSDRFSAERPKGSFSTLEIQRTEQGDSAMYLCASGGPIPGGQFFGPGTRLTVL.

The chain recombines TRBV30 with TRBJ1-1; the D gene is possibly TRBD1 (6 bases). V was clipped by 0 bases and J by 8 bases, with 13 bases between them. Germline loops: CDR1 GTSNPN, CDR2 SVGIG (reference sequence). The CDR3 loop spans 13 amino acids. The CDR3 coding sequence is TGTGCCTGGAGTGTACAACAGGGCGGCGAAGCTTTCTTT. Encoded protein: CAWSVQQGGEAFF.

The chain uses TRBV6-5 and TRBJ1-5, with unresolved D. The CDR3 has 15 amino acids. The V gene lost 6 bases and the J gene lost 3 bases, with 15 bases spanning the gap. Germline V gene lookup returns CDR1 MNHEY and CDR2 SVGAGI. This CDR3 reads CASRPSESNNQPQHF. Here the CDR3 DNA reads TGTGCCAGCAGGCCCTCGGAGTCAAACAATCAGCCCCAGCATTTT.

The CDR3 loop reads CASSPVGPANTGELFF. The CDR3 DNA reads as TGTGCCAGCAGCCCTGTGGGCCCCGCGAACACCGGGGAGCTGTTTTTT. The chain uses TRBV7-6 and TRBJ2-2; unclear D gene. Per germline, CDR1 SGHVS and CDR2 FNYEAQ. Trimming removed 5 bases at V and 0 bases at J, with 13 bases between. CDR3 length: 16 residues.

This clone was counted once. The chain combines TRBV19 with TRBJ1-3; TRBD1 agrees at 7 bases. Germline V gene data show CDR1 as LNHDA and CDR2 as SQIVND (reference sequence). This CDR3 spans 15 amino acids. V lost 6 bases to trimming and J lost 0 bases; unmatched junction nucleotides: 5. This CDR3 is CASREQGSSGNTIYF. CDR3 coding DNA: TGTGCCAGTAGAGAACAGGGGAGCTCTGGAAACACCATATATTTT.

The chain carries TRBV5-1 and TRBJ1-2, with 7 bases matching TRBD1. Germline CDR1 SGHRS, CDR2 YFSETQ. The CDR3 consists of 13 residues. V was clipped by 6 bases and J by 5 bases; unmatched bases: 7. In nucleotides, the CDR3 is TGCGCCAGCACCCAGGGGGGTAGTTATGGCTACACCTTC. This codes for CASTQGGSYGYTF.

The J gene is TRBJ1-1, the V gene TRBV6-5; 8 bases are shared with TRBD1. This CDR3 comprises 15 residues. Germline CDR1 is MNHEY and CDR2 is SVGAGI. Losses at the gene ends were 2 bases for V and 4 bases for J; bases not matched to a gene: 6. CDR3 sequence (DNA): TGTGCCAGCAGTTACCCGACAGGGGTGGGCACTGAAGCTTTCTTT. Its translation is CASSYPTGVGTEAFF.

The chain links TRBV7-6 to TRBJ1-2, with D possibly being TRBD1 (5 bases). Germline values: CDR1 SGHVS, CDR2 FNYEAQ. The CDR3 runs to 13 residues. Trimming stripped 3 bases from V and 6 bases from J, with 11 bases between. This CDR3 is CASSFSGLDGYTF. CDR3 nucleotide sequence: TGTGCCAGCAGCTTCTCAGGGTTGGATGGCTACACCTTC.

The rearrangement joins TRBV2 to TRBJ2-1; TRBD1 matches at 7 bases. The germline CDR1 and CDR2 sequences are SNHLY and FYNNEI. V lost 0 bases to trimming and J lost 5 bases; unmatched junction nucleotides: 4. The CDR3 loop spans 15 amino acids. CDR3 protein: CASSEARQGNNEQFF. In nucleotides, the CDR3 is TGTGCCAGCAGTGAAGCGAGACAGGGAAACAATGAGCAGTTCTTC.

This clone was found a few times. V usage is TRBV15 and J usage is TRBJ1-1; 8 positions match TRBD1. The CDR3 totals 14 residues. The V segment lost 4 bases and the J segment 0 bases; nucleotides outside the gene matches: 1. Germline CDR1 LNHNV, CDR2 YYDKDF (reference sequence). This CDR3 is CATSTGGMNTEAFF. CDR3 DNA: TGTGCCACCAGCACAGGGGGCATGAACACTGAAGCTTTCTTT.

This rearrangement joins TRBV9 to TRBJ1-1; the match to TRBD1 covers 7 bases. This CDR3 region has 15 residues. After removal of 5 bases from V and 6 bases from J, the junction contained 13 bases not matched to a gene. The germline V gene has CDR1 SGDLS and CDR2 YYNGEE. In nucleotides, the CDR3 is TGTGCCAGCAGTGCACAGGGGCGCCGCGACGCTGAAGCTTTCTTT. It encodes CASSAQGRRDAEAFF.

This chain joins TRBV19 and TRBJ1-4; TRBD1 might be the D (5 bases). Trimming took off 1 base at V and 5 bases at J, with 14 bases between the two ends. The CDR3 has 16 residues. Germline V gene sequence: CDR1 LNHDA, CDR2 SQIVND (reference sequence). CDR3 coding DNA: TGTGCCAGTAGTATAGGCCTGGGCGGGGCGAATGAAAAACTGTTTTTT. Translation: CASSIGLGGANEKLFF.

This sequence joins TRBV19 and TRBJ1-1, with D unresolved. Per germline, CDR1 LNHDA and CDR2 SQIVND (reference sequence). The length of the CDR3 is 14 residues. V was pared by 5 bases and J by 0 bases, with 10 bases between. CDR3 protein: CASSPRSMNTEAFF. CDR3 in DNA: TGTGCCAGTAGTCCCCGGAGCATGAACACTGAAGCTTTCTTT.

V usage is TRBV13 and J usage is TRBJ1-6; TRBD1 matches at 11 bases. The germline CDR1 and CDR2 sequences are PRHDT and FYEKMQ (reference sequence). Losses at the gene ends were 5 bases for V and 10 bases for J; bases not matched to a gene: 4. CDR3 length: 14 amino acids. The CDR3 nucleotides read TGTGCCAGCAGCCGGACAGGGGGCTGGTCACCCCTCCACTTT. It translates to CASSRTGGWSPLHF.

This chain links TRBV11-3 with TRBJ1-1; D remains unclear. This CDR3 is built from 13 residues. Germline-derived CDR1 and CDR2 are SGHNT and YENEEA. Deletions cut 5 bases from V and 3 bases from J, with 10 bases between. Here the CDR3 reads CASSRVRDTEAFF. In DNA, the CDR3 is TGTGCCAGCAGCCGAGTCCGGGACACTGAAGCTTTCTTT.

The J gene is TRBJ2-7, the V gene TRBV19; possible D gene TRBD1, 6 bases. The CDR3 is made up of 15 amino acids. The germline V and J ends were trimmed by 1 base and 2 bases, with 12 bases remaining between them. Germline assignment: CDR1 LNHDA and CDR2 SQIVND (reference sequence). The CDR3 region has the DNA TGTGCCAGTAGTATAGTCTCAACAGGGCCCTACGAGCAGTACTTC. Translated, it gives CASSIVSTGPYEQYF.

J is TRBJ1-2 and V is TRBV10-2; D perhaps matches TRBD1 (6 bases). Looked up from germline, CDR1 is WSHSY and CDR2 is SAAADI. The V end was cut by 5 bases, the J end by 8 bases, with 9 bases between. There are 11 residues in the CDR3. CDR3 residues: CASSKQGGYTF. CDR3 bases: TGCGCCAGCAGTAAACAGGGCGGCTACACCTTC.

This sequence joins TRBV5-1 and TRBJ2-7, with TRBD1 identical over 7 bases. J was trimmed by 4 bases and V by 5 bases; bases with no gene match: 12. The CDR3 has 15 residues. Per the germline V gene, CDR1 is SGHRS and CDR2 is YFSETQ. CDR3 loop: CASSRPGTALYEQYF. The CDR3 region has the DNA TGCGCCAGCAGTCGCCCAGGGACAGCGCTTTACGAGCAGTACTTC.

This chain joins TRBV19 and TRBJ2-3, with D possibly TRBD1 on 6 matching bases. This CDR3 is 17 amino acids long. Germline-derived CDR1 and CDR2 are LNHDA and SQIVND (reference sequence). V shed 5 bases and J shed 0 bases, with 18 bases lying between them. CDR3 coding DNA: TGTGCCAGTAGTCTCTACCTGGGGGCGCGAAGCACAGATACGCAGTATTTT. Translation: CASSLYLGARSTDTQYF.

In its sample, this clone was seen a few times. The chain is built from TRBV28 and TRBJ1-5, with D uncertain. CDR3 size: 13 residues. CDR1 and CDR2 (germline): MDHEN, SYDVKM. Trimming removed 2 bases from V and 4 bases from J, with 6 bases in between. Here the CDR3 reads CASSLVVNQPQHF. The DNA of the CDR3 is TGTGCCAGCAGTTTAGTAGTGAATCAGCCCCAGCATTTT.